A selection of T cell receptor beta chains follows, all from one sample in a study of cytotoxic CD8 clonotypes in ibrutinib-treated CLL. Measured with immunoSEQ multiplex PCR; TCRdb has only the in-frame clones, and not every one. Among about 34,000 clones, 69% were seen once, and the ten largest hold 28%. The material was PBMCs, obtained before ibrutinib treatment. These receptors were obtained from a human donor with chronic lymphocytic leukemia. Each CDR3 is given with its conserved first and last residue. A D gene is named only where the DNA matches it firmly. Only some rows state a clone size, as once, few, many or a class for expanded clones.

cdr3_aa: CASRQGWNSPLHF; clone_size: .; d_call: .; j_call: TRBJ1-6; v_call: TRBV2
cdr3_aa: CASSIGRSGYTF; clone_size: .; d_call: .; j_call: TRBJ1-2; v_call: TRBV19
cdr3_aa: CASSFIGVRGDEQYF; clone_size: .; d_call: .; j_call: TRBJ2-7; v_call: TRBV28
cdr3_aa: CAIRNPSGGAWETQYF; clone_size: few; d_call: TRBD2; j_call: TRBJ2-5; v_call: TRBV10-3
cdr3_aa: CASSPTGGNDEKLFF; clone_size: .; d_call: TRBD1; j_call: TRBJ1-4; v_call: TRBV7-8
cdr3_aa: CASSQGATGYSGNTIYF; clone_size: .; d_call: .; j_call: TRBJ1-3; v_call: TRBV4-1
cdr3_aa: CASSPRDRGYEQYF; clone_size: .; d_call: TRBD1; j_call: TRBJ2-7; v_call: TRBV7-9
cdr3_aa: CASSQDRDWYNEQFF; clone_size: .; d_call: TRBD1; j_call: TRBJ2-1; v_call: TRBV5-5
cdr3_aa: CASSLADRGETQYF; clone_size: .; d_call: .; j_call: TRBJ2-5; v_call: TRBV7-2
cdr3_aa: CASTPTGKYGYTF; clone_size: .; d_call: TRBD1; j_call: TRBJ1-2; v_call: TRBV6-5
cdr3_aa: CASSQVAFRELFF; clone_size: .; d_call: .; j_call: TRBJ2-2; v_call: TRBV14
cdr3_aa: CASSHMAASGSLGEQYF; clone_size: once; d_call: TRBD2; j_call: TRBJ2-7; v_call: TRBV11-2
cdr3_aa: CASSLESFGYTF; clone_size: .; d_call: .; j_call: TRBJ1-2; v_call: TRBV5-1
cdr3_aa: CASSPGRDLNQPQHF; clone_size: .; d_call: .; j_call: TRBJ1-5; v_call: TRBV7-8
cdr3_aa: CASSAGTSGSSYEQYF; clone_size: .; d_call: TRBD2; j_call: TRBJ2-7; v_call: TRBV9
cdr3_aa: CASSSAGQGNEQYF; clone_size: .; d_call: TRBD1; j_call: TRBJ2-7; v_call: TRBV5-1
cdr3_aa: CAISGGGNEKLFF; clone_size: .; d_call: .; j_call: TRBJ1-4; v_call: TRBV10-3
cdr3_aa: CASSPLRGLDSPLHF; clone_size: .; d_call: TRBD1; j_call: TRBJ1-6; v_call: TRBV6-6
cdr3_aa: CASSVDRGYEQYF; clone_size: .; d_call: TRBD1; j_call: TRBJ2-7; v_call: TRBV5-1
cdr3_aa: CASSVVGGNNEQFF; clone_size: .; d_call: .; j_call: TRBJ2-1; v_call: TRBV9
cdr3_aa: CAWSPQVGRNEKLFF; clone_size: .; d_call: .; j_call: TRBJ1-4; v_call: TRBV30
cdr3_aa: CASSQLNYGYTF; clone_size: few; d_call: .; j_call: TRBJ1-2; v_call: TRBV4-1
cdr3_aa: CASHGYYEQYF; clone_size: few; d_call: .; j_call: TRBJ2-7; v_call: TRBV2
cdr3_aa: CASSPRGLAGGRIGQYF; clone_size: many; d_call: TRBD2; j_call: TRBJ2-3; v_call: TRBV5-6
cdr3_aa: CASSRGTVTDTQYF; clone_size: many; d_call: .; j_call: TRBJ2-3; v_call: TRBV27
cdr3_aa: CASNRQVSYNEQFF; clone_size: .; d_call: .; j_call: TRBJ2-1; v_call: TRBV5-1
cdr3_aa: CASSDESKVNYGYTF; clone_size: .; d_call: .; j_call: TRBJ1-2; v_call: TRBV10-2
cdr3_aa: CASSPTGLSYNEQFF; clone_size: .; d_call: TRBD1; j_call: TRBJ2-1; v_call: TRBV28
cdr3_aa: CASSSGLAGQPQHF; clone_size: .; d_call: .; j_call: TRBJ1-5; v_call: TRBV7-2
cdr3_aa: CSVEELEADTQYF; clone_size: .; d_call: .; j_call: TRBJ2-3; v_call: TRBV29-1
cdr3_aa: CASSVVPGLDTDTQYF; clone_size: .; d_call: TRBD2; j_call: TRBJ2-3; v_call: TRBV2
cdr3_aa: CASSPDSNVLTF; clone_size: .; d_call: .; j_call: TRBJ2-6; v_call: TRBV18
cdr3_aa: CASRLLALSSYNEQFF; clone_size: .; d_call: .; j_call: TRBJ2-1; v_call: TRBV28
cdr3_aa: CASRQRSYNEQFF; clone_size: .; d_call: .; j_call: TRBJ2-1; v_call: TRBV19
cdr3_aa: CASSSRDRVGETQYF; clone_size: .; d_call: TRBD1; j_call: TRBJ2-5; v_call: TRBV7-9
cdr3_aa: CASSLGVIEGGYTF; clone_size: .; d_call: .; j_call: TRBJ1-2; v_call: TRBV7-9
cdr3_aa: CASSFRPGETQYF; clone_size: .; d_call: .; j_call: TRBJ2-5; v_call: TRBV9
cdr3_aa: CASSSPSSYEQYF; clone_size: .; d_call: .; j_call: TRBJ2-7; v_call: TRBV27
cdr3_aa: CASSLRQGASYEQYF; clone_size: .; d_call: TRBD1; j_call: TRBJ2-7; v_call: TRBV7-9
cdr3_aa: CASSLTGVGSYEQYF; clone_size: .; d_call: TRBD1; j_call: TRBJ2-7; v_call: TRBV28
cdr3_aa: CASSLAGQGAYEQYF; clone_size: once; d_call: TRBD1; j_call: TRBJ2-7; v_call: TRBV7-9
cdr3_aa: CASARASGSGEQFF; clone_size: .; d_call: TRBD2; j_call: TRBJ2-1; v_call: TRBV5-6
cdr3_aa: CASSDTGYFNQPQHF; clone_size: .; d_call: .; j_call: TRBJ1-5; v_call: TRBV7-9
cdr3_aa: CASSRTEGNTIYF; clone_size: .; d_call: .; j_call: TRBJ1-3; v_call: TRBV6-5
cdr3_aa: CASSLGTTTNEKLFF; clone_size: .; d_call: .; j_call: TRBJ1-4; v_call: TRBV7-9